This TCR beta chain was sequenced during a study of blood T cell repertoires in COVID-19. Turning to the study itself: Material from acute and convalescent COVID-19 was sourced from the United States, Italy and Spain. Sources were T cells, B-cell-depleted T cells, or PBMCs; the material itself was cDNA or gDNA.

The CDR3 is made up of 14 amino acids. CDR1 is SNHLY and CDR2 is FYNNEI in the germline V gene. Deletions cut 1 base from V and 7 bases from J, with 11 bases between. Per the original data handling: Estimation of nucleated cell counts relied on the amplification of reference gene primers. The table came from immunoSEQ multiplex PCR; TCRdb's copy has only in-frame clones and leaves some out. V and J calls plus clone size are reproduced from that table; the DNA served to infer D and trimming. The sample has more than 65,000 clones; approximately 80% are singletons. The source material was peripheral blood. V gene TRBV2 combines with J gene TRBJ2-1; a possible D gene is TRBD1 (6 bases). The receptor's source is a man between 60 and 75 years old with active or convalescent COVID-19. The DNA for the CDR3 is TGTGCCAGCAGTGAAGGAACAGGGATGAATGAGCAGTTCTTC. Translation: CASSEGTGMNEQFF.